The sequence of this TCR beta chain was determined in a study of cytomegalovirus exposure and HLA in healthy donors. Whole-study findings and limits: CMV serostatus alone was available as immune exposure information.

This clone was seen only once. The antigen is not known. PCR employed 60 Vbeta and 13 Jbeta primers. Clones were sequenced by immunoSEQ multiplex PCR, and TCRdb holds only the in-frame ones, with some missing. The repertoire consists of approximately 190,000 clones, with 80% occurring once and the leading ten covering approximately 6%. The sequence was collected from a man aged 40-49 years in good health and CMV-seropositive. The sequencing sample was made of PBMCs.

The CDR3 DNA sequence: TGTGCCAGCAACCGACTGGGTCCACAAGGAAACACCATATATTTT. Encoded protein: CASNRLGPQGNTIYF. The V gene is TRBV7-2, the J gene TRBJ1-3; D gene ambiguous. The length of the CDR3 is 15 residues. CDR1 is SGHTA and CDR2 is FQGNSA in the germline V gene. Trimming stripped 7 bases from V and 4 bases from J, with 17 bases between.